This TCR beta chain was recovered during a study of regulatory T cells in long-lasting Graves disease. Study-wide findings and caveats: Patients with persistent disease showed a bias toward TRBV28, TRBJ1-2 and TRBJ2-5.

The CDR3 extends over 16 amino acids. Germline V lookup: CDR1 DFQATT, CDR2 SNEGSKA (reference sequence). To note about this clonotype: Its antigen is still unknown. An end of the junction differs from the germline gene, which may be a read error.

Researchers made TCR beta libraries by using iRepertoire HTBI primers and running Arm-PCR on CDR3 regions. TCRdb redid the calling of the multiplex PCR reads with MiXCR, one entry per CDR3 protein. Seen here are around 400,000 distinct CDR3 sequences, 15% to 19% observed once, and the top ten hold 22%. The time point is: newly diagnosed GD, antithyroid drugs for less than 3 months. From RNA extracted from PBMCs, the TCR library was made. As collected, the peripheral blood samples measured about 9.6 milliliters each and went into EDTA tubes. This clonotype was sampled from a female donor with Graves disease. The sample was peripheral blood mononuclear cells (PBMCs), taken at new diagnosis, from a patient treated with antithyroid drugs. The rearrangement joins TRBV20-1 to TRBJ2-5; 11 bases map to TRBD2. The CDR3 sequence is CSAREGSGGAHKTRYF. CDR3 coding DNA: TGCAGTGCTAGAGAGGGTAGCGGGGGGGCCCATAAGACCCGGTACTTC.